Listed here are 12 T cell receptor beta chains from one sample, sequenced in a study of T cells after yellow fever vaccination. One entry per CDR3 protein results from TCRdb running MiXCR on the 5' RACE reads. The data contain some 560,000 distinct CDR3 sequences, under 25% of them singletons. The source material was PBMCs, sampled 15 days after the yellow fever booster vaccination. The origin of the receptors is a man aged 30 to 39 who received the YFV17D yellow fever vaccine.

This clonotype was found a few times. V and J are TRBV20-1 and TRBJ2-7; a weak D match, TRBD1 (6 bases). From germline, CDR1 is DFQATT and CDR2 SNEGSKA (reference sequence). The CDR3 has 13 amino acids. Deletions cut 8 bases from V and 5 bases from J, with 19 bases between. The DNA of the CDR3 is TGCAGTACCCGACTGGAAGGGGGTGACGAGCAGTACTTC. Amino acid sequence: CSTRLEGGDEQYF.

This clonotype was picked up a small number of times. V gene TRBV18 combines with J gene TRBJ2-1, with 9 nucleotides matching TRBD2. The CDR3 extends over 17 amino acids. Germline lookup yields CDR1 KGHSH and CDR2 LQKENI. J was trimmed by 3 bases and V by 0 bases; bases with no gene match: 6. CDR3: CASSPPGGRAGYNEQFF. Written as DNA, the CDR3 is TGTGCCAGCTCACCACCGGGCGGGAGGGCTGGCTACAATGAGCAGTTCTTC.

The CDR3 is CASSAAGEEQFF. Written as DNA, the CDR3 is TGTGCCAGCAGTGCAGCGGGAGAGGAGCAGTTCTTC. The J gene is TRBJ2-1, the V gene TRBV12-3 or TRBV12-4, with 8 positions matching TRBD2. V dropped 5 bases and J dropped 10; count of bases not matched to a gene: 4. The CDR3 consists of 12 residues.

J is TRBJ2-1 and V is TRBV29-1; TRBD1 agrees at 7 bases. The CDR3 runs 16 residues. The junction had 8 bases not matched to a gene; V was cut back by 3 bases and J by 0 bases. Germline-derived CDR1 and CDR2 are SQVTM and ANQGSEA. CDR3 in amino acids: CSVDGQGESSYNEQFF. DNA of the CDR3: TGCAGCGTTGATGGTCAGGGGGAAAGCTCCTACAATGAGCAGTTCTTC.

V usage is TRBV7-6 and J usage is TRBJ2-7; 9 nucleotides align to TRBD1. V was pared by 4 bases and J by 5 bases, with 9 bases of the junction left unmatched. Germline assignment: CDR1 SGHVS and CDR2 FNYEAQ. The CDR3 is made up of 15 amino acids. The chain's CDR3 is CASSSTGGVVDEQYF. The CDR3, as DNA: TGTGCCAGCAGCTCGACAGGGGGAGTTGTAGACGAGCAGTACTTC.

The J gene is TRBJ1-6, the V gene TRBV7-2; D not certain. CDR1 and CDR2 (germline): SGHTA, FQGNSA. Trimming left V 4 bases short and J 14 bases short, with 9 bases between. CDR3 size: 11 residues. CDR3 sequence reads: CASSSGATLHF. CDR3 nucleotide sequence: TGTGCCAGCAGCTCGGGAGCGACCCTCCACTTT.

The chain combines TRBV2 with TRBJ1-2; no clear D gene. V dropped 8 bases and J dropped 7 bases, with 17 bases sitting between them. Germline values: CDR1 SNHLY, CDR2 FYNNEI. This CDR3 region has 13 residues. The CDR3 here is CASSFTDSSGYTF. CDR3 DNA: TGTGCCAGCTCCTTTACGGACTCGAGTGGCTACACCTTC.

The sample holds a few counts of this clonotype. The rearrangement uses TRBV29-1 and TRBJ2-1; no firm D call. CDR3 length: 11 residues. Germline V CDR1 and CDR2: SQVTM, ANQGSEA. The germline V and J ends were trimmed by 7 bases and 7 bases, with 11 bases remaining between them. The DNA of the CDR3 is TGCAGCGCCCTCTTACGGAATGAGCAGTTCTTC. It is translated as CSALLRNEQFF.

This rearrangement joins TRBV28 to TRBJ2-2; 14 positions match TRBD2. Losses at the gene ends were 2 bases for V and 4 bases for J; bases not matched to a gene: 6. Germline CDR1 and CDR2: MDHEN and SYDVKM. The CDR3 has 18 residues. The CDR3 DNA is TGTGCCAGCAGTTTAATTATCGGGACTAGCGGGGGCACCGGGGAGCTGTTTTTT. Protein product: CASSLIIGTSGGTGELFF.

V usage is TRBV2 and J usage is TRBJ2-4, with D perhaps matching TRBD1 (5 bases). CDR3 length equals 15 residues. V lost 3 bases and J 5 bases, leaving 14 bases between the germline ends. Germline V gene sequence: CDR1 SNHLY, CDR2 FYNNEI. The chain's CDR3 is CASSDDRWGENIQYF. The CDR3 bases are TGTGCCAGCAGTGATGATCGGTGGGGCGAAAACATTCAGTACTTC.

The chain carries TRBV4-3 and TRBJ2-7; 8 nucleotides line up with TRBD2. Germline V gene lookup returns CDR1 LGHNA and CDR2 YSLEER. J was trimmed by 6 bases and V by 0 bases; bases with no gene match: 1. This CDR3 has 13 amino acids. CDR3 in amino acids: CASSQELAGEQYF. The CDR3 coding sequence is TGCGCCAGCAGCCAAGAGCTAGCGGGCGAGCAGTACTTC.

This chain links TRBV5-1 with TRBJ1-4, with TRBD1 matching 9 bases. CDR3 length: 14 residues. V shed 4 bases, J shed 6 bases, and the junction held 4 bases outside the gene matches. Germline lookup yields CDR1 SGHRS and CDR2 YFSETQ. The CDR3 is CASSTDRGDEKLFF. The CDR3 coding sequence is TGCGCCAGCAGCACGGACAGGGGAGATGAAAAACTGTTTTTT.